This TCR beta chain comes out of a study of T cell responses to AZD1222 COVID-19 vaccine. General study points: Repertoire sampling happened only post peak T cell response.

The V gene's germline CDR1 is LGHDT and CDR2 YNNKEL (reference sequence). The CDR3 spans 16 residues. The V gene lost 1 base and the J gene lost 1 base, with 13 bases spanning the gap. Libraries were prepared by immunoSEQ multiplex PCR; TCRdb keeps only in-frame clonotypes and omits some of them. The sample carries 130,000 to 150,000 clones, 75% to 90% recorded once. On this clone itself: Its target is unknown.

The sequenced sample was peripheral blood, obtained on day 0 of AZD1222 vaccination. The source of this sequence is an adult in good health. V and J are TRBV3-1 (or the pseudogene TRBV3-2) and TRBJ1-1; D is perhaps TRBD1 (5 bases). CDR3 nucleotide sequence: TGTGCCAGCAGCCAAGCGATCTGGACAAAGAACACTGAAGCTTTCTTT. Its translation is CASSQAIWTKNTEAFF.